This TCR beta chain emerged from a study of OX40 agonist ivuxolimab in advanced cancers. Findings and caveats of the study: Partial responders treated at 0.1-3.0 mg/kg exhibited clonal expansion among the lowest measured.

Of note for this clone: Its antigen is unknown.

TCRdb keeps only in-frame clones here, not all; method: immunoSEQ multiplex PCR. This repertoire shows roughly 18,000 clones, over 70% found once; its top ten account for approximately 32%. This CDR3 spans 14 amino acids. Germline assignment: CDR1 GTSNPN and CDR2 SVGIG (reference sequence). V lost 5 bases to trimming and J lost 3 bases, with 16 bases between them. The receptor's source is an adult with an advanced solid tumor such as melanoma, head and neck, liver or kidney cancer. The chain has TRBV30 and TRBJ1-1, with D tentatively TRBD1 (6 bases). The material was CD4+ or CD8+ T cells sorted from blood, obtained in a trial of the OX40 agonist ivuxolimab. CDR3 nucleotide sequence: TGTGCCTGGGGGGTGCAAGGGGGATACACTGAAGCTTTCTTT. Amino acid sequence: CAWGVQGGYTEAFF.